What follows are 8 T cell receptor beta chains derived from one specimen sequenced in a study of T-cell memory formation after mild COVID-19. MiXCR was run by TCRdb on the 5' RACE reads, yielding one entry per CDR3 protein. The sample holds approximately 65,000 distinct CDR3 sequences, around 17% seen once. The sample comprised PBMCs or a T cell subset sorted from them (not recorded which). The receptors were sampled from an adult woman who had mild COVID-19 (a few samples of this study predate the infection). Cell type and time point are not known.

This clonotype has more than one count but fewer than ten. The chain couples TRBV29-1 to TRBJ1-3; 9 nucleotides agree with TRBD1. The trim removed 0 bases at V and 4 bases at J, leaving 28 bases unmatched. Germline CDR1 and CDR2: SQVTM and ANQGSEA. The CDR3 contains 23 residues. CDR3 in amino acids: CSVEDWNPPSEQGASPGGNTIYF. In nucleotides, the CDR3 is TGCAGCGTTGAAGATTGGAACCCCCCCAGTGAACAGGGGGCCTCCCCAGGAGGAAACACCATATATTTT.

This sequence joins TRBV20-1 and TRBJ1-2; 10 bases fit TRBD1. The V segment lost 2 bases and the J segment 4 bases; nucleotides outside the gene matches: 10. This CDR3 comprises 16 residues. Germline V gene data show CDR1 as DFQATT and CDR2 as SNEGSKA (reference sequence). This chain's CDR3 is CSARPLGTGDFYGYTF. Here the CDR3 DNA reads TGCAGTGCTAGACCACTTGGGACAGGGGACTTCTATGGCTACACCTTC.

This chain joins TRBV13 and TRBJ1-2; D unclear. CDR1 and CDR2 from the germline V gene are PRHDT and FYEKMQ (reference sequence). This CDR3 spans 13 amino acids. V dropped 6 bases and J dropped 7 bases, with 15 bases sitting between them. As DNA, the CDR3 is TGTGCCAGCAGTAGTCAGGAGGCGCTTGGCTACACCTTC. Its protein is CASSSQEALGYTF.

This clonotype was observed a handful of times. The V and J genes are TRBV7-9 and TRBJ1-2; the match to TRBD1 covers 8 bases. The V and J ends lost 5 bases and 4 bases, in that order; junction bases with no gene match: 9. CDR1 is SEHNR, CDR2 FQNEAQ, per germline (reference sequence). The CDR3 totals 15 residues. Here the CDR3 reads CASSDSRTGSYGYTF. Written as DNA, the CDR3 is TGTGCCAGCAGCGACTCTCGGACAGGGAGCTATGGCTACACCTTC. The entire variable domain, with the rest obtained from reference TRBV7-9 and TRBJ1-2, is as follows: DTGVSQNPRHKITKRGQNVTFRCDPISEHNRLYWYRQTLGQGPEFLTYFQNEAQLEKSRLLSDRFSAERPKGSFSTLEIQRTEQGDSAMYLCASSDSRTGSYGYTFGSGTRLTVV.

This clonotype was detected only a few times. This chain connects TRBV4-2 to TRBJ2-5; D remains ambiguous. With 0 bases removed from V and 4 bases from J, the gap between germline ends came to 9 bases. Germline V gene data show CDR1 as LGHNA and CDR2 as YNFKEQ. This CDR3 has 14 amino acids. DNA of the CDR3: TGTGCCAGCAGCCAAGAATCCAGGACAGAGACCCAGTACTTC. Protein product: CASSQESRTETQYF.

This CDR3 reads CASSSRQGISYEQYF. DNA of the CDR3: TGTGCCAGCAGCTCCAGACAGGGTATATCCTACGAGCAGTACTTC. The rearrangement links TRBV6-5 to TRBJ2-7; the match to TRBD1 covers 7 bases. The germline CDR1 and CDR2 sequences are MNHEY and SVGAGI. V dropped 6 bases and J dropped 1; count of bases not matched to a gene: 9. The CDR3 extends over 15 amino acids.

The chain links TRBV12-3 or TRBV12-4 to TRBJ2-3; 7 positions match TRBD1. V gave up 4 bases and J gave up 1 base; unmatched junction bases: 8. There are 16 residues in the CDR3. The CDR3 loop reads CASSSNRGEGTDTQYF. DNA of the CDR3: TGTGCCAGCAGTTCGAACAGGGGTGAGGGCACAGATACGCAGTATTTT.

V is TRBV15 and J is TRBJ1-3, with D unresolved. Germline CDR1 is LNHNV and CDR2 is YYDKDF (reference sequence). V lost 0 bases, J lost 4 bases, and 10 bases lay in between. The CDR3 extends over 15 amino acids. CDR3 sequence reads: CATSRDYGGGNTIYF. The CDR3 region has the DNA TGTGCCACCAGCAGAGATTACGGCGGCGGAAACACCATATATTTT.